A selection of T cell receptor beta chains follows, all from one sample in a study of regulatory T cells in long-lasting Graves disease. MiXCR, applied by TCRdb to the multiplex PCR reads, yields one record per CDR3 protein. Altogether about 340,000 distinct CDR3 sequences are present, around 20% being singletons, with the ten largest covering less than 30%. This sample comprised peripheral blood mononuclear cells (PBMCs), obtained when the disease was refractory, from a patient treated with antithyroid drugs. The receptors were gathered from a female donor with Graves disease. Each CDR3 is given with its conserved first and last residue. Fields, in order: CDR3 DNA, CDR3 protein, clone size, V gene, CDR3 length, D gene, J gene. The D gene is left open where the match is weak. The size of a clone is reported for some rows only, either as once, few or many, or as a class for expanded clones.

TGCAGCGGGACCGGACAGCTTAACACTGAAGCTTTCTTT,CSGTGQLNTEAFF,few,TRBV29-1,13,NA,TRBJ1-1
TGTGCCAGCAGCTTAGTGATGGACAGGGTCATAGGCTACACCTTC,CASSLVMDRVIGYTF,many,TRBV7-2,15,TRBD1,TRBJ1-2
TGTGCCAGCAGCTATGGCGGGTGGACGAACACTGAAGCTTTCTTT,CASSYGGWTNTEAFF,many,TRBV6-1,15,NA,TRBJ1-1
TGCAGCGTTGAAGTAGATGGGGAGACCCAGTACTTC,CSVEVDGETQYF,many,TRBV29-1,12,NA,TRBJ2-5
TGTGCCAGCAGCCCGAGAAGCGGGGGGGCCTACTACGAGCAGTACTTC,CASSPRSGGAYYEQYF,many,TRBV3-1,16,TRBD2,TRBJ2-7
TGTGCCGGCCAAGACAGTGACTCTGGAAACACCATATATTTT,CAGQDSDSGNTIYF,NA,TRBV2,14,NA,TRBJ1-3
TGCAGTGCTAGATTATGGCCGGTAGAGACCCAGTACTTC,CSARLWPVETQYF,many,TRBV20-1,13,NA,TRBJ2-5
TGTGCCATCAGTGATCCTCCGCGAGAGACCCAGTACTTC,CAISDPPRETQYF,many,TRBV10-3,13,NA,TRBJ2-5
TGTGCCAGCAGCGTGGGACAGAACTTGGGAAACACCATATATTTT,CASSVGQNLGNTIYF,NA,TRBV11-2,15,TRBD1,TRBJ1-3
TGTGCCAGCAGTGTTATCAGGAGCTACGAGCAGTACTTC,CASSVIRSYEQYF,many,TRBV6-1,13,NA,TRBJ2-7
TGTGCCAGCGGCCCGGGGCTACTCAGGGTAGGGTCCTACGAGCAGTACTTC,CASGPGLLRVGSYEQYF,NA,TRBV27,17,NA,TRBJ2-7
TGTGCCAGCAGCAGGGATTGGGCCAACTATGGCTACACCTTC,CASSRDWANYGYTF,many,TRBV28,14,NA,TRBJ1-2
TGTGCCAGCAGCTTCAGCGGGAGGACTGTATGGGAGCAGTACTTC,CASSFSGRTVWEQYF,few,TRBV5-1,15,TRBD2,TRBJ2-7
TGTGCCAGCAGTGACAGGGACTCCCAGTACTTC,CASSDRDSQYF,many,TRBV2,11,NA,TRBJ2-5
TGTGCCAGCAGCCAGGCGGGCAGCGGGGGTCTCTACACAGATACGCAGTATTTT,CASSQAGSGGLYTDTQYF,few,TRBV5-5,18,TRBD2,TRBJ2-3
TGTGCCAGCAGACGGCGGGGGGATAGCAATCAGCCCCAGCATTTT,CASRRRGDSNQPQHF,few,TRBV7-2,15,NA,TRBJ1-5
TGTGCCAGCAGCCAAGCGGCGGGCACCCTACGGAGCACTGAAGCTTTCTTT,CASSQAAGTLRSTEAFF,NA,TRBV4-2,17,NA,TRBJ1-1
TGTGCCAGCGGTCGGAGGGCAACTAATGAAAAACTGTTTTTT,CASGRRATNEKLFF,few,TRBV6-1,14,NA,TRBJ1-4
TGTGCCAGCAGCCAAGTAAAGTCAGGGTCCTATGGCTACACCTTC,CASSQVKSGSYGYTF,NA,TRBV3-1,15,NA,TRBJ1-2
TGTGCCAGCAATTTAGAAGGGAACACTGAAGCTTTCTTT,CASNLEGNTEAFF,NA,TRBV12-3/TRBV12-4,13,NA,TRBJ1-1
TGTGCCACCAGCAGGAACGACTTTGCGAGAGAGACCCAGTACTTC,CATSRNDFARETQYF,many,TRBV15,15,NA,TRBJ2-5
TGTGCCAGCAGTTTAAGGAGACAGGGGTTAGCCAAAAACATTCAGTACTTC,CASSLRRQGLAKNIQYF,many,TRBV28,17,TRBD1,TRBJ2-4
TGCGCCAGCAGCCAATTTGCGGGGGCCTACAATGAGCAGTTCTTC,CASSQFAGAYNEQFF,few,TRBV4-3,15,TRBD2,TRBJ2-1
TGTGCCAGCAGCTTAAGGTTGGGGTTTCAGCCCCAGCATTTT,CASSLRLGFQPQHF,many,TRBV5-6,14,NA,TRBJ1-5
TGCGCCAGCAGCTCCTCTCGACACCCTGGGGCCAACGTCCTGACTTTC,CASSSSRHPGANVLTF,NA,TRBV5-1,16,NA,TRBJ2-6
TGTGCCAGCAGTTGGGGACAGGGGGCTGGGACCGGGGAGCTGTTTTTT,CASSWGQGAGTGELFF,NA,TRBV6-5,16,TRBD1,TRBJ2-2
TGTGCCAGCAGTCCCTATACCCCTAACTATGGCTACACCTTC,CASSPYTPNYGYTF,few,TRBV27,14,NA,TRBJ1-2
TGCAGTGCTAGATCGGTAGCTGATTCCTACGAGCAGTACTTC,CSARSVADSYEQYF,many,TRBV20-1,14,NA,TRBJ2-7
TGTGCCAGCAGGACACCGGGACTAGCGATCAAGGAGCAGTTCTTC,CASRTPGLAIKEQFF,many,TRBV7-2,15,TRBD2,TRBJ2-1
TGTGCCAGCAGCCCCGCGGTGGTGGACAACACTGAAGCTTTCTTT,CASSPAVVDNTEAFF,many,TRBV28,15,NA,TRBJ1-1
TGTGCCACCAGCAGTGACCCCTCAGCGGGCACTGAAGCTTTCTTT,CATSSDPSAGTEAFF,NA,TRBV24-1,15,NA,TRBJ1-1
TGTGCCAGCAGCTTTCAAAGCGGGGGACTTACCTACGAGCAGTACTTC,CASSFQSGGLTYEQYF,many,TRBV7-2,16,TRBD2,TRBJ2-7
TGTGCCAGTCCCTGCGATCGGGACAGTACTAACTATGGCTACACCTTC,CASPCDRDSTNYGYTF,few,TRBV19,16,TRBD1,TRBJ1-2
TGTGCCAGCAGTTTGGCCCTGGCCCCGTACGAGCAGTACTTC,CASSLALAPYEQYF,many,TRBV28,14,NA,TRBJ2-7
TGCGCCAGCGCGGGGGCACAAGAGACCCAGTACTTC,CASAGAQETQYF,few,TRBV4-1,12,NA,TRBJ2-5
TGTGCCAGCAGCGTAGGGGTAGGGGGCTTCACTGAAGCTTTCTTT,CASSVGVGGFTEAFF,few,TRBV9,15,TRBD1,TRBJ1-1
TGTGCCAGCAGCGTAGCTACGACTAGCGGGAGCCTATACAATGAGCAGTTCTTC,CASSVATTSGSLYNEQFF,NA,TRBV9,18,TRBD2,TRBJ2-1
TGTGCCAGCAGCTTAGGGGGGACAGCTAATGAAAAACTGTTTTTT,CASSLGGTANEKLFF,few,TRBV7-2,15,TRBD1,TRBJ1-4
TGTGCCAGCAGCCAAGGCAGGATAGGCTACACCTTC,CASSQGRIGYTF,NA,TRBV14,12,NA,TRBJ1-2
TGTGCCAGCAGCCAAGAGGGTCCCTCTGGAAACACCATATATTTT,CASSQEGPSGNTIYF,NA,TRBV3-1,15,NA,TRBJ1-3
TGTGCCAGCAGAGCGACGGACAGGGGGTTGAATAATTCACCCCTCCACTTT,CASRATDRGLNNSPLHF,many,TRBV6-1,17,TRBD1,TRBJ1-6
TGTGCCAGCAGCCTCCAGACCTCTGGGGCCAACGTCCTGACTTTC,CASSLQTSGANVLTF,few,TRBV6-1,15,NA,TRBJ2-6
TGTGCCACCAAGGATAGAAAAGAGACCCAGTACTTC,CATKDRKETQYF,many,TRBV24-1,12,NA,TRBJ2-5
TGTGCCAGCGTTAGGGGGACAGGGGTCGAAAAACTGTTTTTT,CASVRGTGVEKLFF,NA,TRBV28,14,TRBD1,TRBJ1-4
TGCAGCGTCCCGCGACAGGGTGAAGCTTTCTTT,CSVPRQGEAFF,few,TRBV29-1,11,TRBD1,TRBJ1-1
TGTGCCAGCAGAGCCATAGCGGGGAGCCACTACGAGCAGTACTTC,CASRAIAGSHYEQYF,many,TRBV6-1,15,TRBD2,TRBJ2-7
TGCGCCAGCAGCCAACAACAAGGGCATAATTCACCCCTCCACTTT,CASSQQQGHNSPLHF,NA,TRBV4-3,15,NA,TRBJ1-6
TGTGCCACCCAGCCCGGGACAGGGGTCGAGCAGTACTTC,CATQPGTGVEQYF,NA,TRBV5-4,13,TRBD1,TRBJ2-7
TGTGCCATCAGTGACTCGACTCCGGGATCTAACTATGGCTACACCTTC,CAISDSTPGSNYGYTF,NA,TRBV10-3,16,NA,TRBJ1-2
TGTGCCAGCAGTGAGACAAGGACAGGGAGTCAGCCCCAGCATTTT,CASSETRTGSQPQHF,many,TRBV6-1,15,TRBD1,TRBJ1-5
TGTGCCAGCAGCTTAACGACCTTAAGGGTCGACACCGGGGAGCTGTTTTTT,CASSLTTLRVDTGELFF,NA,TRBV11-3,17,NA,TRBJ2-2
TGTGCCAGCAGTCAGGACAGGGTTTTCGGCAATCAGCCCCAGCATTTT,CASSQDRVFGNQPQHF,many,TRBV28,16,TRBD1,TRBJ1-5
TGTGCCTGGAGTGTACGGGACGGATACAATGAGCAGTTCTTC,CAWSVRDGYNEQFF,NA,TRBV30,14,NA,TRBJ2-1
TGCGCCAGCAGCCAAGACGCACCTCGGACAGGGAAGAATCGACCAGGAAACACCATATATTTT,CASSQDAPRTGKNRPGNTIYF,NA,TRBV4-1,21,TRBD1,TRBJ1-3
TGTGCCACCTCAACGTGGGATGAGCAGTTCTTC,CATSTWDEQFF,NA,TRBV6-1,11,NA,TRBJ2-1